A selection of T cell receptor beta chains follows, all from one sample in a study of blood T cell repertoires in COVID-19. Produced via immunoSEQ multiplex PCR; TCRdb's table is partial and in-frame only. The sample contains a few hundred thousand clones, roughly 88% of which appear only once. The specimen was peripheral blood. These receptor sequences come from a woman aged 25-40 years who had recovered from COVID-19. The CDR3 runs from the conserved cysteine through the conserved F or W. Each record gives: J gene, V gene, D gene, clone size, CDR3 DNA, CDR3 protein. The D gene is left open where the match is weak. Some rows have no size entry. The others give once, few or many, or a class for an expanded clone.

j_gene: TRBJ1-2; v_gene: TRBV5-4; d_gene: NA; abundance: NA; CDR3nt: TGTGCCAGCAGCACAGGGCTTAGGGACTATGGCTACACCTTC; CDR3aa: CASSTGLRDYGYTF
j_gene: TRBJ1-6; v_gene: TRBV25-1; d_gene: TRBD1; abundance: NA; CDR3nt: TGTGCCAGCAGTGAGCGACAGGGTAATTCACCCCTCCACTTT; CDR3aa: CASSERQGNSPLHF
j_gene: TRBJ2-6; v_gene: TRBV5-6; d_gene: NA; abundance: NA; CDR3nt: TGTGCCAGCAGCCCTCGGTCTGGGGCCAACGTCCTGACTTTC; CDR3aa: CASSPRSGANVLTF
j_gene: TRBJ1-1; v_gene: TRBV9; d_gene: NA; abundance: NA; CDR3nt: TGTGCCAGCAGCCCTGGGAGTCGTGAGGCTGAAGCTTTCTTT; CDR3aa: CASSPGSREAEAFF
j_gene: TRBJ1-1; v_gene: TRBV3-1/TRBV3-2; d_gene: NA; abundance: NA; CDR3nt: TGTGCCAGCAGCCAAGATAGTGTCGACAGTGAAGCTTTCTTT; CDR3aa: CASSQDSVDSEAFF
j_gene: TRBJ1-2; v_gene: TRBV19; d_gene: NA; abundance: NA; CDR3nt: TGTGCCAGTAGTATCCTTAGGCAGGGGATCGGCTATGGCTACACCTTC; CDR3aa: CASSILRQGIGYGYTF
j_gene: TRBJ2-2; v_gene: TRBV14; d_gene: TRBD1; abundance: NA; CDR3nt: TGTGCCAGCAGCCCTTTCGGGACAGGGGACACCGGGGAGCTGTTTTTT; CDR3aa: CASSPFGTGDTGELFF
j_gene: TRBJ2-5; v_gene: TRBV5-5; d_gene: NA; abundance: NA; CDR3nt: TGTGCCAGCAGCTTGGTCCCCCTAGGAGAGACCCAGTACTTC; CDR3aa: CASSLVPLGETQYF
j_gene: TRBJ1-2; v_gene: TRBV4-2; d_gene: NA; abundance: once; CDR3nt: TGTGCCAGCAGCCAAACTTATATGCAGGGTAGCCATGGCTACACCTTC; CDR3aa: CASSQTYMQGSHGYTF
j_gene: TRBJ2-5; v_gene: TRBV14; d_gene: NA; abundance: NA; CDR3nt: TGTGCCAGCAGCCAAGATCGAGCGAGGAGAAGGGAGACCCAGTACTTC; CDR3aa: CASSQDRARRRETQYF
j_gene: TRBJ2-7; v_gene: TRBV29-1; d_gene: TRBD1; abundance: NA; CDR3nt: TGCAGCGTGAGACAGGGCCAGCACGAGCAGTACTTC; CDR3aa: CSVRQGQHEQYF
j_gene: TRBJ2-1; v_gene: TRBV4-1; d_gene: TRBD2; abundance: NA; CDR3nt: TGCGCCAGCAGCCGATGGACTAGCGGGGGTAAAAATGAGCAGTTCTTC; CDR3aa: CASSRWTSGGKNEQFF
j_gene: TRBJ2-7; v_gene: TRBV28; d_gene: NA; abundance: NA; CDR3nt: TGTGCCAGCAGTTTCCTGACAGGTGGGGCCTACGAGCAGTACTTC; CDR3aa: CASSFLTGGAYEQYF
j_gene: TRBJ2-5; v_gene: TRBV5-1; d_gene: TRBD1; abundance: NA; CDR3nt: TGCGCCAGCAGCGACTACGGGACAGAACAAGAGACCCAGTACTTC; CDR3aa: CASSDYGTEQETQYF
j_gene: TRBJ2-2; v_gene: TRBV10-3; d_gene: TRBD2; abundance: once; CDR3nt: TGTGCCATCAGTGATATCCCGGGCGCGGGGGGGCCGAACACCGGGGAGCTGTTTTTT; CDR3aa: CAISDIPGAGGPNTGELFF